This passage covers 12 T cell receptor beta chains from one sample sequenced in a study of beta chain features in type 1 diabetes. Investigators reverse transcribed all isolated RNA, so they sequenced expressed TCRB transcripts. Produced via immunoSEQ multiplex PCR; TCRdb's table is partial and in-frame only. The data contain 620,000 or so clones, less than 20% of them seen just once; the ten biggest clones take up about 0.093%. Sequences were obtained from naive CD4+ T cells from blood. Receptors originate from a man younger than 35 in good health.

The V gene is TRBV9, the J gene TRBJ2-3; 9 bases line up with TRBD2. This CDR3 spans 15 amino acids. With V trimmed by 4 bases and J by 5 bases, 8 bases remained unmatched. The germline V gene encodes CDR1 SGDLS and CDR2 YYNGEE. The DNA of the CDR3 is TGTGCCAGCAGCCACAGCGGGGGGCCCCAAGATACGCAGTATTTT. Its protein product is CASSHSGGPQDTQYF.

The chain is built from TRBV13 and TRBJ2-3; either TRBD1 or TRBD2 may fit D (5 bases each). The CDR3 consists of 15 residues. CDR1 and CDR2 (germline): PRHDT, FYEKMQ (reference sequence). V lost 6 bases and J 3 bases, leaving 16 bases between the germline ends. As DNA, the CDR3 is TGTGCCAGCAGTAACCGGGACGGGAAGACAGATACGCAGTATTTT. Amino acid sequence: CASSNRDGKTDTQYF.

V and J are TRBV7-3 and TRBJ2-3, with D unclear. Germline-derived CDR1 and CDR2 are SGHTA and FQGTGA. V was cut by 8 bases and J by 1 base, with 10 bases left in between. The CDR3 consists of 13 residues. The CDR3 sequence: CASGVGGTDTQYF. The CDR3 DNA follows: TGTGCCAGCGGAGTAGGAGGCACAGATACGCAGTATTTT. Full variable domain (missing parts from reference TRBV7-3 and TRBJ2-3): GAGVSQTPSNKVTEKGKYVELRCDPISGHTALYWYRQSLGQGPEFLIYFQGTGAADDSGLPNDRFFAVRPEGSVSTLKIQRTERGDSAVYLCASGVGGTDTQYFGPGTRLTVL.

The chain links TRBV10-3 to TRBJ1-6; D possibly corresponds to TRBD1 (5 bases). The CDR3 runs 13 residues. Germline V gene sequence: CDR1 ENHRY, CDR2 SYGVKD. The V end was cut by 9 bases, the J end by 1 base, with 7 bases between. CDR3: CAIQGSYNSPLHF. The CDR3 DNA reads TGTGCCATTCAGGGATCCTATAATTCACCCCTCCACTTT.

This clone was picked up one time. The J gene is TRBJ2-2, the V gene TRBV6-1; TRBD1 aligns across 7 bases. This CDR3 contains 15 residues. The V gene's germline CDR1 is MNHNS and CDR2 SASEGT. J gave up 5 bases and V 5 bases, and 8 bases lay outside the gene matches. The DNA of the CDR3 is TGTGCCAGCAGTAGCAGACAGGGTGTTACCGGGGAGCTGTTTTTT. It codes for CASSSRQGVTGELFF.

The CDR3 region has the DNA TGTGCCACAGGGGCAGGGTGGACTGGCTACACCTTC. This translates into CATGAGWTGYTF. This sequence joins TRBV28 and TRBJ1-2; D is perhaps TRBD1 (6 bases). This CDR3 has 12 amino acids. V lost 10 bases, J lost 7 bases, and 16 bases lay in between. Germline values: CDR1 MDHEN, CDR2 SYDVKM.

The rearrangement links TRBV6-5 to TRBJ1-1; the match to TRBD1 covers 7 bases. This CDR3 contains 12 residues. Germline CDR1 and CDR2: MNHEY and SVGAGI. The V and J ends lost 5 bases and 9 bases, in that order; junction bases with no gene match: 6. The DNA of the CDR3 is TGTGCCAGCAGTGTCCGGGACAGTCAAGCTTTCTTT. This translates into CASSVRDSQAFF.

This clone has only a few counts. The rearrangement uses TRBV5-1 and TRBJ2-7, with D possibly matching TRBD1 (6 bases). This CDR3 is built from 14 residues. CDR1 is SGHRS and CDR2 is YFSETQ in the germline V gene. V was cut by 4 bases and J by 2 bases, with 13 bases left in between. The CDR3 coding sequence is TGCGCCAGCAGCAAAACGGCAGGGGCCTACGAGCAGTACTTC. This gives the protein CASSKTAGAYEQYF.

CDR3 coding DNA: TGCGCCAGCAGCCACGGACAGGGTACTACAGATACGCAGTATTTT. The encoded protein is CASSHGQGTTDTQYF. The chain joins TRBV4-3 to TRBJ2-3; 8 bases align to TRBD1. Per the germline V gene, CDR1 is LGHNA and CDR2 is YSLEER. The CDR3 is 15 residues long. The V gene end was trimmed by 3 bases and the J gene end by 3 bases; junction bases not matched to a gene: 5.

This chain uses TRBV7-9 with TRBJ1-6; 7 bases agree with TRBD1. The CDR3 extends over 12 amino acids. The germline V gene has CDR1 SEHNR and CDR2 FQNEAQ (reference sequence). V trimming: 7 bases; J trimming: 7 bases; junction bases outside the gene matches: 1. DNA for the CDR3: TGTGCCAGCAAACAGGGGAATTCACCCCTCCACTTT. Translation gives CASKQGNSPLHF. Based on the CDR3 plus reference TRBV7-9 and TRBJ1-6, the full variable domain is DTGVSQNPRHKITKRGQNVTFRCDPISEHNRLYWYRQTLGQGPEFLTYFQNEAQLEKSRLLSDRFSAERPKGSFSTLEIQRTEQGDSAMYLCASKQGNSPLHFGNGTRLTVT.

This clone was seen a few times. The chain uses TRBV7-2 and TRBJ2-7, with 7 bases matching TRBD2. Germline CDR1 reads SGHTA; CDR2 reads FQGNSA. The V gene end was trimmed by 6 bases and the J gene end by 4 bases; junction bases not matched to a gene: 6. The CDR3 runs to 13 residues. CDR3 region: CASRPGGRYEQYF. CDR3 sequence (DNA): TGTGCCAGCAGACCGGGGGGACGATACGAGCAGTACTTC.

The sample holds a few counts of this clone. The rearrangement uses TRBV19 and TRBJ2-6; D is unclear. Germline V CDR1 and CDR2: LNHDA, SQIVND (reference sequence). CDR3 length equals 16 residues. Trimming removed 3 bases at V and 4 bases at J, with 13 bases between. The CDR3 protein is CASSIGTVAGANVLTF. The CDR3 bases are TGTGCCAGTAGTATCGGAACAGTAGCAGGGGCCAACGTCCTGACTTTC. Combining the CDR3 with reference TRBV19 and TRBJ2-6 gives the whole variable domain DGGITQSPKYLFRKEGQNVTLSCEQNLNHDAMYWYRQDPGQGLRLIYYSQIVNDFQKGDIAEGYSVSREKKESFPLTVTSAQKNPTAFYLCASSIGTVAGANVLTFGAGSRLTVL.